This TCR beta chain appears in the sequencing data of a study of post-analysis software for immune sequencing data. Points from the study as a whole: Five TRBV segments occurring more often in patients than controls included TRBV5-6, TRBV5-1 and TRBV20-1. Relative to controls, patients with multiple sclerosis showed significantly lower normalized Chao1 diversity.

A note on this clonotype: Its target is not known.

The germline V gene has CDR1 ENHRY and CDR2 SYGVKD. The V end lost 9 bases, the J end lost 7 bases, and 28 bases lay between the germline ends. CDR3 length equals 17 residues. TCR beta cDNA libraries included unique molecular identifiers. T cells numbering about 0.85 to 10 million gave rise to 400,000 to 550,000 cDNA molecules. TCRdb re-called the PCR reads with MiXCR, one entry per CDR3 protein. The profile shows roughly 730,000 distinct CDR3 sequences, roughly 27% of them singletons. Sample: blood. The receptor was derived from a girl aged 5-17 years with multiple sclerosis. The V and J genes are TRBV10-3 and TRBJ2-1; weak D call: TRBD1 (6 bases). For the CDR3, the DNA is TGTGCCATAAGACAACCTAGGGCACAGGGTGTAAGAAATGAGCAGTTCTTC. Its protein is CAIRQPRAQGVRNEQFF.